This entry concerns a single T cell receptor (beta chain). Its antigen is not known. These data belong to a study of OX40 agonist ivuxolimab in advanced cancers. Across the study: Patients in the trial were receiving intravenous ivuxolimab every 2 weeks, at doses of 0.01 to 10 mg/kg. Study-level findings and limits: There was clonal expansion of CD4+ and CD8+ blood T cells by week 6 at 0.1 to 3.0 mg/kg.

Profiled with immunoSEQ multiplex PCR; TCRdb holds only in-frame clones, not every one. The table shows 30,000 to 35,000 clones, with roughly nine tenths occurring only once. Trimming pared 5 bases from V and 4 bases from J, leaving 17 bases between. The CDR3 loop spans 15 amino acids. The germline V gene has CDR1 MDHEN and CDR2 SYDVKM. V gene TRBV28 combines with J gene TRBJ1-2; D gene unclear. This receptor was identified in an adult with an advanced solid tumor such as melanoma, head and neck, liver or kidney cancer. Here the sequenced sample was CD4+ or CD8+ T cells sorted from blood, taken in a trial of the OX40 agonist ivuxolimab. Here the CDR3 DNA reads TGTGCCAGCAGTACAACAGTTTCCGCCCTCTATGGCTACACCTTC. Translation: CASSTTVSALYGYTF.